This T cell receptor (beta chain) was sequenced in a study of cytomegalovirus exposure and HLA in healthy donors. Looked up from germline, CDR1 is SGHTA and CDR2 is FQGNSA. V lost 7 bases to trimming and J lost 4 bases, with 9 bases between them. This CDR3 has 12 amino acids. PCR amplification relied on 60 Vbeta primers (plus 13 Jbeta primers). The protocol was immunoSEQ multiplex PCR, while the TCRdb copy is restricted to in-frame clones and leaves out a portion. The data contain about 190,000 clones, roughly 80% of them singletons. This chain uses TRBV7-2 with TRBJ2-3, with D tentatively TRBD1 (6 bases). Sequencing input: PBMCs. The sequence was obtained from a man in his forties in good health and CMV-seropositive. The CDR3 DNA sequence: TGTGCCAGCAACAACAGGGCAGATACGCAGTATTTT. This sequence encodes CASNNRADTQYF. Filled out from reference TRBV7-2 and TRBJ2-3, the complete variable domain reads GAGVSQSPSNKVTEKGKDVELRCDPISGHTALYWYRQSLGQGLEFLIYFQGNSAPDKSGLPSDRFSAERTGGSVSTLTIQRTQQEDSAVYLCASNNRADTQYFGPGTRLTVL.